A single sample gave rise to the 31 T cell receptor beta chains below, sequenced in a study of blood T cell repertoires in COVID-19. Produced via immunoSEQ multiplex PCR; TCRdb's table is partial and in-frame only. This sample has about 250,000 clones, with about nine tenths found just once. The sequenced sample consisted of peripheral blood. The receptors derive from a man aged 25 to 45 with COVID-19, enrolled during active disease.

This rearrangement joins TRBV19 to TRBJ2-1; 8 bases are a match to TRBD2. Per germline, CDR1 LNHDA and CDR2 SQIVND (reference sequence). Germline trimming cut 7 bases from V and 7 bases from J; bases unmatched to any gene: 12. The CDR3 covers 15 residues. The chain's CDR3 is CASTPGGGEWNEQFF. CDR3 bases: TGTGCCAGTACCCCGGGAGGGGGGGAATGGAATGAGCAGTTCTTC.

The chain recombines TRBV29-1 with TRBJ1-2; the D is unclear. The CDR3 spans 13 residues. V was shortened by 1 base and J by 2 bases, with 8 bases between the two germline ends. Looked up from germline, CDR1 is SQVTM and CDR2 is ANQGSEA. CDR3 protein: CSVEGVRNYGYTF. The CDR3 DNA follows: TGCAGCGTTGAAGGCGTACGCAACTATGGCTACACCTTC.

The chain uses TRBV6-5 and TRBJ2-1; the match to TRBD1 covers 11 bases. CDR3 length: 15 amino acids. Germline V lookup: CDR1 MNHEY, CDR2 SVGAGI. The junction had 9 bases not matched to a gene; V was cut back by 6 bases and J by 8 bases. This CDR3 is CASRAGDRGSYEQFF. The CDR3, as DNA: TGTGCCAGCAGGGCGGGGGACAGGGGGTCGTATGAGCAGTTCTTC.

The chain recombines TRBV29-1 with TRBJ2-7; possibly TRBD2 for D (6 bases). The V and J ends lost 7 bases and 5 bases respectively, with 18 bases between them. The CDR3 covers 13 residues. From germline, CDR1 is SQVTM and CDR2 ANQGSEA. The CDR3 DNA reads TGCAGCGCTCAACGGGGGAAACCTAACGAGCAGTACTTC. Encoded protein: CSAQRGKPNEQYF.

This clone was counted only a few times. V is TRBV10-3 and J is TRBJ2-5, with D possibly being TRBD2 (6 bases). CDR3 size: 15 residues. Germline V CDR1 and CDR2: ENHRY, SYGVKD. Trimming took 7 bases from V and 2 from J, leaving 17 bases between them. The CDR3 region is CAIMGGKGEQETQYF. The DNA for the CDR3 is TGTGCCATCATGGGAGGAAAAGGTGAACAAGAGACCCAGTACTTC.

CDR3 DNA sequence: TGTGCCAGCAGTGGCTCCTCGGAGACCCAGTACTTC. It is translated as CASSGSSETQYF. The V gene is TRBV6-2 or TRBV6-3, the J gene TRBJ2-5; no definite D call. Germline V gives CDR1 MNHEY, CDR2 SVGEGT. Trimming cost V 5 bases and J 5 bases, with 9 bases left between them. This CDR3 contains 12 residues.

The chain combines TRBV7-9 with TRBJ1-3, with D maybe TRBD1 (5 bases). This CDR3 has 14 residues. The V end was cut by 4 bases, the J end by 6 bases, with 13 bases between. Germline V gene lookup returns CDR1 SEHNR and CDR2 FQNEAQ (reference sequence). The CDR3 region is CASSYTQGSNTIYF. The CDR3 coding sequence is TGTGCCAGCAGCTATACCCAGGGTTCAAACACCATATATTTT. The variable domain in full, completed from reference TRBV7-9 and TRBJ1-3, reads DTGVSQNPRHKITKRGQNVTFRCDPISEHNRLYWYRQTLGQGPEFLTYFQNEAQLEKSRLLSDRFSAERPKGSFSTLEIQRTEQGDSAMYLCASSYTQGSNTIYFGEGSWLTVV.

The chain employs TRBV10-3 and TRBJ2-7; 8 nucleotides line up with TRBD2. The germline V gene encodes CDR1 ENHRY and CDR2 SYGVKD. The junction had 5 bases not matched to a gene; V was cut back by 7 bases and J by 0 bases. The CDR3 is 14 residues long. CDR3 nucleotides: TGTGCCATCAAAGAGCGGGGGAGCTCCTACGAGCAGTACTTC. This translates into CAIKERGSSYEQYF.

The chain uses TRBV27 and TRBJ2-1; TRBD2 agrees at 9 bases. The junction had 6 bases not matched to a gene; V was cut back by 6 bases and J by 0 bases. The CDR3 totals 16 residues. In germline, CDR1 is MNHEY, CDR2 SMNVEV (reference sequence). CDR3 protein: CASRPFSGGSYNEQFF. CDR3 DNA: TGTGCCAGCAGACCCTTTAGCGGGGGCTCCTACAATGAGCAGTTCTTC.

The chain combines TRBV9 with TRBJ2-1, with D perhaps TRBD2 (6 bases). Germline values: CDR1 SGDLS, CDR2 YYNGEE. The CDR3 has 14 residues. The V gene lost 1 base and the J gene lost 6 bases, with 11 bases spanning the gap. CDR3 amino acids: CASSVTSFRNEQFF. The CDR3, as DNA: TGTGCCAGCAGCGTAACTAGCTTTCGCAATGAGCAGTTCTTC.

V and J are TRBV5-1 and TRBJ2-6; tentative D call: TRBD2 (5 bases). CDR1 and CDR2 from the germline V gene are SGHRS and YFSETQ. V was pared by 4 bases and J by 0 bases, with 8 bases between. This CDR3 contains 15 residues. CDR3 sequence: CASSKRDSGANVLTF. The CDR3 bases are TGCGCCAGCAGCAAACGGGACTCTGGGGCCAACGTCCTGACTTTC. Full variable domain (remainder filled in from reference TRBV5-1 and TRBJ2-6): KAGVTQTPRYLIKTRGQQVTLSCSPISGHRSVSWYQQTPGQGLQFLFEYFSETQRNKGNFPGRFSGRQFSNSRSEMNVSTLELGDSALYLCASSKRDSGANVLTFGAGSRLTVL.

For the CDR3, the DNA is TGTGCCAGCAGTGAATACAGCTCTGGAAACACCATATATTTT. Residues: CASSEYSSGNTIYF. This chain connects TRBV2 to TRBJ1-3; no definite D call. The germline V and J ends were trimmed by 2 bases and 0 bases, with 5 bases remaining between them. CDR3 length equals 14 residues. Germline CDR1 SNHLY, CDR2 FYNNEI.

V is TRBV21-1 and J is TRBJ1-1. TRBV21-1 constitutes a pseudogene. This CDR3 has 14 amino acids. The chain's CDR3 is CASTFETMNTEAFF. CDR3 nucleotide sequence: TGTGCCAGCACGTTTGAGACTATGAACACTGAAGCTTTCTTT.

This clone was counted a few times. V gene TRBV4-1 combines with J gene TRBJ1-5; 11 bases align to TRBD1. This CDR3 contains 17 residues. The germline V gene has CDR1 MGHRA and CDR2 YSYEKL. V shed 3 bases, J shed 3 bases, and the junction held 7 bases outside the gene matches. CDR3 nucleotides: TGCGCCAGCAGCCAGGCTAGGACAGGGGGCATCAATCAGCCCCAGCATTTT. This gives the protein CASSQARTGGINQPQHF.

The chain employs TRBV6-5 and TRBJ1-1; D is uncertain. CDR1 MNHEY and CDR2 SVGAGI come from the germline V gene. V lost 7 bases to trimming and J lost 0 bases, with 12 bases between them. This CDR3 contains 14 residues. The CDR3: CASTSQQMNTEAFF. CDR3 coding DNA: TGTGCCAGCACCTCCCAACAAATGAACACTGAAGCTTTCTTT.

This chain connects TRBV2 to TRBJ2-5; 8 nucleotides agree with TRBD1. The CDR3 loop spans 13 amino acids. Trimming at V came to 6 bases and at J to 5 bases, leaving 5 bases not matched to a gene. In germline, CDR1 is SNHLY, CDR2 FYNNEI. In DNA form, the CDR3 reads TGTGCCAGCAGGTGGACAGGGATCGAGACCCAGTACTTC. It specifies CASRWTGIETQYF.

The chain uses TRBV5-1 and TRBJ2-2, with 8 bases fitting TRBD2. The CDR3 runs 17 residues. V was pared by 0 bases and J by 1 base, with 5 bases of the junction left unmatched. Germline V gene lookup returns CDR1 SGHRS and CDR2 YFSETQ. For the CDR3, the DNA is TGCGCCAGCAGCTTGGGGCTAGCGGGCCTGAACACCGGGGAGCTGTTTTTT. Encoded protein: CASSLGLAGLNTGELFF.

The gene calls are TRBV9 and TRBJ2-7, with 11 bases that match TRBD1. Trimming cost V 3 bases and J 0 bases; bases outside gene matches: 5. CDR3 length: 16 residues. Germline CDR1 and CDR2: SGDLS and YYNGEE. DNA of the CDR3: TGTGCCAGCAGCGGGACAGGGGGCGGAAGCTCCTACGAGCAGTACTTC. This gives the protein CASSGTGGGSSYEQYF.

This chain uses TRBV19 with TRBJ2-1; D might be TRBD1 (5 bases). CDR1 LNHDA and CDR2 SQIVND come from the germline V gene (reference sequence). The CDR3 has 15 residues. The V gene lost 4 bases and the J gene lost 1 base, with 11 bases spanning the gap. The CDR3, as DNA: TGTGCCAGTAGTACAGGGTTTCTGTCCTACAATGAGCAGTTCTTC. Amino acid sequence: CASSTGFLSYNEQFF.

This sequence joins TRBV6-5 and TRBJ1-2, with 8 bases that match TRBD1. CDR1 and CDR2 from the germline V gene are MNHEY and SVGAGI. J was trimmed by 8 bases and V by 5 bases; bases with no gene match: 13. The CDR3 spans 15 residues. The CDR3 nucleotides read TGTGCCAGCAGTAAGACAGGGGCACAGGTCGACGGCTACACCTTC. Amino acid sequence: CASSKTGAQVDGYTF.

The V gene is TRBV2, the J gene TRBJ2-2; 14 bases align to TRBD2. Germline V gene sequence: CDR1 SNHLY, CDR2 FYNNEI. Trimming at V came to 6 bases and at J to 0 bases, leaving 6 bases not matched to a gene. This CDR3 spans 18 amino acids. CDR3: CASSGLAGGVSNTGELFF. The CDR3 DNA follows: TGTGCCAGCAGCGGACTAGCGGGGGGCGTTTCGAACACCGGGGAGCTGTTTTTT.

The chain has TRBV20-1 and TRBJ2-4; D remains unclear. Germline V gene sequence: CDR1 DFQATT, CDR2 SNEGSKA (reference sequence). The V and J ends lost 3 bases and 5 bases respectively, with 11 bases between them. There are 13 residues in the CDR3. CDR3 DNA: TGCAGTGCTAGTTGGTCCGGAGAAAACATTCAGTACTTC. The encoded protein is CSASWSGENIQYF.

V gene TRBV12-5 combines with J gene TRBJ1-2, with D uncertain. This CDR3 is built from 18 residues. Trimming left V 6 bases short and J 3 bases short, with 26 bases between. Germline CDR1 is LGHNT and CDR2 is FRNRAP. The CDR3 DNA follows: TGTGCTAGTGGGAAAACCGGGAGAGCCATCGGGTTGGACTATGGCTACACCTTC. This translates into CASGKTGRAIGLDYGYTF.

The chain links TRBV2 to TRBJ2-3; possibly TRBD1 for D (5 bases). The CDR3 is 14 residues long. Germline CDR1 SNHLY, CDR2 FYNNEI. The V end was cut by 2 bases, the J end by 5 bases, with 11 bases between. The CDR3 bases are TGTGCCAGCAGTGAATCAGGGTTGGGAGATACGCAGTATTTT. Protein product: CASSESGLGDTQYF.

This chain connects TRBV5-6 to TRBJ2-7; D is unclear. V was clipped by 0 bases and J by 4 bases, with 8 bases between them. This CDR3 has 13 residues. Germline V CDR1 and CDR2: SGHDT, YYEEEE. The CDR3 here is CASSLGHLYEQYF. The CDR3 nucleotides are TGTGCCAGCAGCTTGGGACACCTATACGAGCAGTACTTC.

The rearrangement joins TRBV6-1 to TRBJ1-1, with D unresolved. V was clipped by 3 bases and J by 5 bases, with 7 bases between them. The CDR3 runs 12 residues. Germline assignment: CDR1 MNHNS and CDR2 SASEGT. CDR3 in DNA: TGTGCCAGCAGTGAGAGGGCGACTGAAGCTTTCTTT. This translates into CASSERATEAFF.

The V gene is TRBV11-2, the J gene TRBJ1-2, with 7 bases matching TRBD1. CDR3 size: 13 residues. CDR1 and CDR2 (germline): SGHAT, FQNNGV. V was clipped by 5 bases and J by 6 bases; unmatched bases: 6. DNA for the CDR3: TGTGCCAGCAGCCCTCGACAGGGTCATGGCTACACCTTC. Its translation: CASSPRQGHGYTF.

The CDR3 sequence: CASSNRGGSPETQYF. DNA for the CDR3: TGTGCCAGTAGTAACCGCGGGGGATCCCCAGAGACCCAGTACTTC. This sequence joins TRBV19 and TRBJ2-5; 7 bases line up with TRBD2. The germline V gene encodes CDR1 LNHDA and CDR2 SQIVND (reference sequence). This CDR3 is built from 15 residues. V dropped 4 bases and J dropped 4; count of bases not matched to a gene: 9. Complete variable domain (other parts from reference TRBV19 and TRBJ2-5): DGGITQSPKYLFRKEGQNVTLSCEQNLNHDAMYWYRQDPGQGLRLIYYSQIVNDFQKGDIAEGYSVSREKKESFPLTVTSAQKNPTAFYLCASSNRGGSPETQYFGPGTRLLVL.

The chain uses TRBV5-1 and TRBJ2-6; 9 positions agree with TRBD2. Germline V gene lookup returns CDR1 SGHRS and CDR2 YFSETQ. This CDR3 contains 18 residues. J was trimmed by 2 bases and V by 1 base; bases with no gene match: 7. The CDR3 sequence is CASSLMRGGVTGANVLTF. In DNA, the CDR3 is TGCGCCAGCAGCTTGATGCGGGGGGGCGTCACTGGGGCCAACGTCCTGACTTTC.

This clone was found a few times. This rearrangement joins TRBV2 to TRBJ1-5; TRBD1 is a possible D gene (6 bases). This CDR3 region has 16 residues. The germline V gene encodes CDR1 SNHLY and CDR2 FYNNEI. With 6 bases removed from V and 2 bases from J, the gap between germline ends came to 17 bases. In DNA form, the CDR3 reads TGTGCCAGCAGGCTACAGGGCCCGGTCGGCAATCAGCCCCAGCATTTT. As protein: CASRLQGPVGNQPQHF.

This rearrangement joins TRBV2 to TRBJ2-7, with TRBD2 as a possible D gene (5 bases). The V gene's germline CDR1 is SNHLY and CDR2 FYNNEI. V shed 6 bases and J shed 6 bases, with 33 bases lying between them. The CDR3 runs 19 residues. CDR3 amino acids: CASSPTPGRYRGAGAEQYF. The DNA for the CDR3 is TGTGCCAGCAGCCCTACTCCAGGTAGATACAGAGGTGCGGGTGCCGAGCAGTACTTC.